What follows are 6 T cell receptor beta chains derived from one specimen sequenced in a study of T cell responses to AZD1222 COVID-19 vaccine. The method was immunoSEQ multiplex PCR; TCRdb's version includes in-frame clones alone and lacks a portion of them. Of approximately 150,000 clones in the sample, 90% were seen once. The sample consisted of peripheral blood, taken on day 0 of AZD1222 vaccination. All receptors come from an adult in good health.

V and J are TRBV10-3 and TRBJ1-5, with D perhaps matching TRBD1 (6 bases). The CDR3 consists of 12 residues. V was clipped by 8 bases and J by 5 bases, with 10 bases between them. From germline, CDR1 is ENHRY and CDR2 SYGVKD. CDR3 region: CAIGKGDQPQHF. CDR3 in DNA: TGTGCCATCGGGAAGGGGGATCAGCCCCAGCATTTT.

The chain combines TRBV7-2 with TRBJ2-7, with 7 bases lining up with TRBD1. The V segment lost 5 bases and the J segment 6 bases; nucleotides outside the gene matches: 7. Germline V lookup: CDR1 SGHTA, CDR2 FQGNSA. The CDR3 has 13 amino acids. The CDR3 sequence is CASSVLPGGEQYF. CDR3 nucleotide sequence: TGTGCCAGCAGCGTACTGCCAGGGGGCGAGCAGTACTTC.

V usage is TRBV5-1 and J usage is TRBJ1-2, with 11 nucleotides matching TRBD1. Trimming cost V 4 bases and J 5 bases; bases outside gene matches: 4. Germline CDR1 reads SGHRS; CDR2 reads YFSETQ. This CDR3 has 14 amino acids. The CDR3 DNA reads TGCGCCAGCAGCGGACAGGGGGCAGGGTATGGCTACACCTTC. It yields the protein CASSGQGAGYGYTF.

V gene TRBV4-1 combines with J gene TRBJ2-6; D unresolved. In germline, CDR1 is MGHRA, CDR2 YSYEKL. V dropped 5 bases and J dropped 5 bases, with 22 bases sitting between them. The CDR3 is 18 residues long. The CDR3 region has the DNA TGCGCCAGCAGCATTAATGCTAGAACCACAAGTCGGGCCAACGTCCTGACTTTC. Translation: CASSINARTTSRANVLTF.

This rearrangement joins TRBV4-1 to TRBJ1-2; tentative D call: TRBD1 (5 bases). Trimming stripped 4 bases from V and 8 bases from J, with 14 bases between. CDR1 and CDR2 (germline): MGHRA, YSYEKL. The CDR3 totals 13 residues. CDR3 amino acids: CASSLVGPGGYTF. The DNA for the CDR3 is TGCGCCAGCAGCCTGGTGGGACCCGGGGGCTACACCTTC.

The chain carries TRBV6-4 and TRBJ2-7; D remains ambiguous. CDR3 length: 17 residues. Trimming shortened V by 0 bases and J by 1 base, and 16 bases separated the two germline ends. Germline values: CDR1 MRHNA, CDR2 SNTAGT. The CDR3 reads CASSDSKILIKSYEQYF. CDR3 DNA: TGTGCCAGCAGTGACTCGAAAATCTTAATCAAATCCTACGAGCAGTACTTC.